This T cell receptor beta chain originates from a study of shared clonotypes between healthy human individuals. As for the study in general: Plates per donor: three CD4 naive, three CD4 memory, two CD8 naive, one CD8 memory.

In regard to this clone: The antigen is not known.

Germline V lookup: CDR1 SGHAT, CDR2 FQNNGV. V was pared by 3 bases and J by 7 bases, with 5 bases of the junction left unmatched. The length of the CDR3 is 15 residues. The naive CD8 fraction comprised CD45RO-negative cells positively selected for CCR7 and excluded terminally differentiated effector memory CD45RA+ cells. Sequencing was at deep level. Only in-frame clones appear in the TCRdb table, and some are missing; sequencing was by immunoSEQ multiplex PCR. The sample has hundreds of thousands of clones, about 91% seen once; the top ten hold 24%. Study-wide results and limits: In general, naive subsets displayed greater estimated richness than memory subsets did. Clonotypes which were not shared had lower generation probabilities than clonotypes that all four donors shared.

Sequenced sample: naive CD8+ T cells sorted from blood. This chain joins TRBV11-2 and TRBJ2-1; 11 bases are a match to TRBD2. This sequence originates from a young man in good health. CDR3 sequence: CASSLVAGGPNEQFF. CDR3 coding DNA: TGTGCCAGCAGCTTGGTAGCGGGAGGGCCGAATGAGCAGTTCTTC. Full variable domain (missing parts from reference TRBV11-2 and TRBJ2-1): EAGVAQSPRYKIIEKRQSVAFWCNPISGHATLYWYQQILGQGPKLLIQFQNNGVVDDSQLPKDRFSAERLKGVDSTLKIQPAKLEDSAVYLCASSLVAGGPNEQFFGPGTRLTVL.